This T cell receptor (beta chain) was captured in a study of PD-1 blockade in classical Hodgkin lymphoma. Study results and caveats: CD4+ TCR diversity, unlike CD8+, climbed significantly by C4D1.

A word on this clone: What it recognizes is unknown.

Germline values: CDR1 LGHNA, CDR2 YNFKEQ. Trimming at V came to 4 bases and at J to 6 bases, leaving 7 bases not matched to a gene. The CDR3 is 15 amino acids. Time point specified: cycle 4 day 1 (C4D1), after five to seven weeks of nivolumab. After autologous stem cell transplantation all patients relapsed, and prior brentuximab vedotin exposure differed between cohorts. TCRdb keeps only in-frame clones here, not all; method: immunoSEQ multiplex PCR. The table has 64,000 or so clones, just over 90% seen once; the top ten hold roughly 8%. This chain links TRBV4-2 with TRBJ2-3; 10 bases map to TRBD2. The receptor comes from a human donor with classical Hodgkin lymphoma. Source: peripheral blood mononuclear cells (PBMCs), taken before the fourth cycle of nivolumab. As DNA, the CDR3 is TGTGCCAGCAGCCTTGGAGCGGGAGGGTACGATACGCAGTATTTT. It specifies CASSLGAGGYDTQYF.